The 27 T cell receptor beta chains in this list originate from one sample, sequenced in a study of shared clonotypes between healthy human individuals. Assay used: immunoSEQ multiplex PCR; TCRdb lists only in-frame clones, some missing. The sample shows around 750,000 clones, roughly 70% of them seen only once. Source material: memory CD4+ T cells sorted from blood. Specified subset: CD45RA-negative fraction. Receptors originate from a woman aged 30 to 39 in good health.

J is TRBJ2-7 and V is TRBV28, with 7 bases fitting TRBD2. V dropped 6 bases and J dropped 6; count of bases not matched to a gene: 20. CDR1 is MDHEN and CDR2 is SYDVKM in the germline V gene. The CDR3 runs to 17 residues. CDR3 region: CASSPRRGLDLTPEQYF. The DNA for the CDR3 is TGTGCCAGCAGCCCTCGACGAGGACTAGACCTAACTCCCGAGCAGTACTTC.

The rearrangement joins TRBV21-1 to TRBJ2-7; the D call TRBD2 from the table was never checked on the DNA. TRBV21-1 is a pseudogene locus. The CDR3 extends over 15 amino acids. The CDR3, as DNA: TGTGCCAGCAGCAAAGTCAGGGACTGGTTCTACGAGCAGTACTTC. This encodes CASSKVRDWFYEQYF.

The chain carries TRBV30 and TRBJ2-1, with a possible D match to TRBD2 (5 bases). The CDR3 sequence is 12 residues long. CDR1 and CDR2 (germline): GTSNPN, SVGIG (reference sequence). Trimming cost V 0 bases and J 6 bases, with 6 bases left between them. Here the CDR3 reads CAWSVAGNEQFF. As DNA, the CDR3 is TGTGCCTGGAGTGTCGCGGGCAATGAGCAGTTCTTC.

The chain recombines TRBV5-1 with TRBJ2-1, with TRBD1 matching 7 bases. Germline CDR1 and CDR2: SGHRS and YFSETQ. J lost 7 bases, V lost 3 bases, and 7 bases had no gene match. The CDR3 length is 14 residues. This CDR3 reads CASSSNTGVNEQFF. The CDR3 region has the DNA TGCGCCAGCAGCTCCAACACAGGGGTGAATGAGCAGTTCTTC.

In DNA form, the CDR3 reads TGTGCCAGCAGTTCGGCGGACAGGGTCTTTACTGAAGCTTTCTTT. Protein product: CASSSADRVFTEAFF. The chain joins TRBV28 to TRBJ1-1; 8 bases match TRBD1. V gave up 4 bases and J gave up 5 bases; unmatched junction bases: 9. The germline V gene has CDR1 MDHEN and CDR2 SYDVKM. This CDR3 comprises 15 residues.

V usage is TRBV5-8 and J usage is TRBJ1-4; the D is unclear. V gave up 6 bases and J gave up 8 bases, with 20 bases separating them. Looked up from germline, CDR1 is SGHTS and CDR2 is YDEGEE. This CDR3 region has 15 residues. The CDR3 region is CASTQAWTPKEKLFF. The CDR3 region has the DNA TGTGCCAGCACCCAAGCCTGGACCCCGAAGGAAAAACTGTTTTTT.

This CDR3 is CASSESHMDRAYTGELFF. CDR3 bases: TGTGCCAGCAGTGAATCTCATATGGACAGGGCTTACACCGGGGAGCTGTTTTTT. This chain connects TRBV25-1 to TRBJ2-2; TRBD1 agrees at 8 bases. The CDR3 is 18 amino acids. With 1 base clipped from V and 3 bases from J, the junction kept 10 bases outside the gene matches. Per the germline V gene, CDR1 is MGHDK and CDR2 is SYGVNS.

V is TRBV5-1 and J is TRBJ2-1; TRBD2 aligns across 9 bases. J gave up 10 bases and V 4 bases, and 6 bases lay outside the gene matches. Germline lookup yields CDR1 SGHRS and CDR2 YFSETQ. The CDR3 sequence is 13 residues long. The CDR3 bases are TGCGCCAGCAGCGTAGCGGGAGAGGGCGAGCAGTTCTTC. Its protein product is CASSVAGEGEQFF.

The J gene is TRBJ2-7, the V gene TRBV28; 8 nucleotides match TRBD2. Germline values: CDR1 MDHEN, CDR2 SYDVKM. The CDR3 spans 14 residues. With 5 bases clipped from V and 3 bases from J, the junction kept 6 bases outside the gene matches. In DNA form, the CDR3 reads TGTGCCAGCAGTGGCGGGGGGTCAGACTACGAGCAGTACTTC. Translation gives CASSGGGSDYEQYF.

The V call is TRBV5-1, the J call TRBJ2-1, with D hard to call. The CDR3 runs to 16 residues. The germline gives CDR1 SGHRS, CDR2 YFSETQ. Trimming took off 0 bases at V and 0 bases at J, with 10 bases between the two ends. The CDR3: CASSLARVNSYNEQFF. CDR3 nucleotide sequence: TGCGCCAGCAGCTTGGCAAGGGTTAACTCCTACAATGAGCAGTTCTTC.

As concerns this clone: Other DNA sequences in this specimen translate into the identical CDR3. J is TRBJ2-2 and V is TRBV5-1; no reliable D call. V lost 0 bases to trimming and J lost 1 base, with 7 bases between them. The CDR3 has 15 amino acids. Germline CDR1 and CDR2: SGHRS and YFSETQ. This CDR3 reads CASSLEVGNTGELFF. For the CDR3, the DNA is TGCGCCAGCAGCTTGGAGGTGGGGAACACCGGGGAGCTGTTTTTT.

This clone was counted only a few times. The chain has TRBV5-1 and TRBJ2-7, with D perhaps assigned TRBD1 or TRBD2 (6 bases each). V was pared by 7 bases and J by 0 bases, with 11 bases between. Germline CDR1 and CDR2: SGHRS and YFSETQ. The CDR3 contains 13 residues. CDR3 residues: CASQQGLSYEQYF. CDR3 nucleotide sequence: TGCGCCAGCCAACAGGGACTCTCCTACGAGCAGTACTTC.

This clone was picked up one time. This chain connects TRBV2 to TRBJ1-2; 8 nucleotides match TRBD1. CDR1 SNHLY and CDR2 FYNNEI come from the germline V gene. J gave up 8 bases and V 4 bases, and 6 bases lay outside the gene matches. The CDR3 totals 13 residues. The CDR3 region has the DNA TGTGCCAGCAGTGTCTGGACAGGGCAAGGCTACACCTTC. It codes for CASSVWTGQGYTF.

The sample holds many counts of this clone. The chain joins TRBV27 to TRBJ1-5; 8 nucleotides match TRBD1. Unmatched junction bases numbered 8, after V lost 8 bases and J lost 2 bases. The CDR3 is 15 residues long. Germline lookup yields CDR1 MNHEY and CDR2 SMNVEV (reference sequence). This CDR3 reads CASSTDRGRNQPQHF. CDR3 in DNA: TGTGCCAGCTCCACCGACAGGGGTCGCAATCAGCCCCAGCATTTT.

V and J are TRBV28 and TRBJ1-5, with TRBD1 as a possible D gene (6 bases). Germline assignment: CDR1 MDHEN and CDR2 SYDVKM. The CDR3 runs 15 residues. V dropped 2 bases and J dropped 4 bases, with 12 bases sitting between them. The CDR3 region is CASSLGVGANQPQHF. CDR3 in DNA: TGTGCCAGCAGTTTAGGGGTGGGGGCTAATCAGCCCCAGCATTTT.

The chain uses TRBV6-6 and TRBJ2-7; either TRBD1 or TRBD2 may supply D (5 bases each). The CDR3 has 10 amino acids. The germline V gene has CDR1 MNHNY and CDR2 SVGAGI (reference sequence). The V end was cut by 8 bases, the J end by 9 bases, with 11 bases between. The CDR3 loop reads CASLGDPQYF. The DNA for the CDR3 is TGTGCCAGCCTGGGGGACCCGCAGTACTTC.

This chain uses TRBV7-9 with TRBJ1-4, with a tentative D call TRBD1 (6 bases). CDR3 length equals 18 residues. Trimming took off 5 bases at V and 3 bases at J, with 22 bases between the two ends. Germline loops: CDR1 SEHNR, CDR2 FQNEAQ (reference sequence). CDR3 DNA sequence: TGTGCCAGCAGCACAAGGGGGACCTTAAGGATGGCTAATGAAAAACTGTTTTTT. Amino acids: CASSTRGTLRMANEKLFF.

The chain has TRBV7-3 and TRBJ2-3; 8 bases map to TRBD2. The CDR3 sequence is 16 residues long. CDR1 and CDR2 from the germline V gene are SGHTA and FQGTGA. Unmatched junction bases numbered 9, after V lost 5 bases and J lost 2 bases. The CDR3 sequence: CASSPAALAVTDTQYF. DNA of the CDR3: TGTGCCAGCAGCCCCGCGGCACTAGCGGTCACAGATACGCAGTATTTT.

This chain connects TRBV2 to TRBJ2-7; D might be TRBD1 or TRBD2, each matching 5 bases. This CDR3 is built from 12 residues. V shed 6 bases and J shed 6 bases, with 12 bases lying between them. Germline V gives CDR1 SNHLY, CDR2 FYNNEI. Written as DNA, the CDR3 is TGTGCCAGCAGGGGGGTGGCGGGCGAGCAGTACTTC. Translated: CASRGVAGEQYF.

This rearrangement joins TRBV10-3 to TRBJ1-1; D perhaps matches TRBD1 (6 bases). Per germline, CDR1 ENHRY and CDR2 SYGVKD. The V and J ends lost 0 bases and 7 bases respectively, with 6 bases between them. CDR3 size: 12 residues. The CDR3 DNA follows: TGTGCCATCAGTGAGTCGGACAGTGAAGCTTTCTTT. This encodes CAISESDSEAFF.

This clone was picked up a small number of times. This chain links TRBV5-1 with TRBJ2-5; 9 bases map to TRBD1. Germline V gene sequence: CDR1 SGHRS, CDR2 YFSETQ. This CDR3 contains 15 residues. V shed 4 bases and J 5 bases; nucleotides not matched to a gene: 9. The CDR3, as DNA: TGCGCCAGCAGCGCGGGACAGGGAAGGATGGAGACCCAGTACTTC. Translating it yields CASSAGQGRMETQYF.

CDR3 residues: CASRELQVGRGTEQYF. CDR3 nucleotides: TGTGCCAGCAGAGAGCTCCAAGTAGGCAGGGGGACCGAGCAGTACTTC. V gene TRBV28 combines with J gene TRBJ2-7; 7 bases match TRBD1. V lost 6 bases to trimming and J lost 6 bases; unmatched junction nucleotides: 17. CDR1 MDHEN and CDR2 SYDVKM come from the germline V gene. The CDR3 runs 16 residues.

This sequence joins TRBV2 and TRBJ2-4; TRBD1 is a possible D gene (6 bases). Trimming left V 4 bases short and J 6 bases short, with 13 bases between. Germline loops: CDR1 SNHLY, CDR2 FYNNEI. The CDR3 runs 14 residues. The CDR3 DNA is TGTGCCAGCAGTGCTTCGTGGACAGCAAACATTCAGTACTTC. It codes for CASSASWTANIQYF.

This clone was recorded only once. This rearrangement joins TRBV4-2 to TRBJ1-3, with TRBD1 identical over 8 bases. CDR3 size: 16 residues. The ends lost 2 bases at V and 1 base at J; junction bases unmatched: 4. CDR1 is LGHNA, CDR2 YNFKEQ, per germline. The CDR3 nucleotides read TGTGCCAGCAGCCAAAGCCAGGGGGCATCTGGAAACACCATATATTTT. This encodes CASSQSQGASGNTIYF.

V usage is TRBV5-6 and J usage is TRBJ1-4; TRBD1 agrees at 11 bases. Trimming took 1 base from V and 2 from J; bases not matched to a gene: 4. Germline V gene lookup returns CDR1 SGHDT and CDR2 YYEEEE. The CDR3 runs to 17 residues. CDR3 nucleotides: TGTGCCAGCAGCTTGCTGGGACAGGGGGGGACTAATGAAAAACTGTTTTTT. Translated, it gives CASSLLGQGGTNEKLFF.

V is TRBV5-1 and J is TRBJ2-7; possibly TRBD2 for D (5 bases). V shed 1 base and J shed 4 bases, with 9 bases lying between them. This CDR3 is built from 13 residues. The germline gives CDR1 SGHRS, CDR2 YFSETQ. CDR3 DNA sequence: TGCGCCAGCAGCTTGCCTTCGGGATACGAGCAGTACTTC. Translating it yields CASSLPSGYEQYF.

This clone was counted only a few times. The rearrangement uses TRBV27 and TRBJ2-1; possibly TRBD2 for D (6 bases). V shed 3 bases and J shed 7 bases, with 16 bases lying between them. The CDR3 has 15 amino acids. Per the germline V gene, CDR1 is MNHEY and CDR2 is SMNVEV (reference sequence). The CDR3 DNA sequence: TGTGCCAGCAGTTTTCTCGGGAGTTATAAGAATGAGCAGTTCTTC. Its protein is CASSFLGSYKNEQFF.